This paragraph reports one TCR beta chain. The antigen it binds to is not known. No base quality information exists; no much larger clone differs at one position. The CDR3 regions of human TCRbeta chains were analyzed by immunosequencing. As for the authors' bioinformatics: Repertoire TCRs were matched against a reference library of SARS-CoV-2-specific TCRs generated with the MIRA antigen-specificity platform. Breadth meant the fraction of unique TCRs that were SARS-CoV-2-associated, whereas depth meant the fraction of total T cells that were SARS-CoV-2-associated. Using the MIRA data, every spike-specific TCR was mapped to the spike region that the TCR reacted to and assigned to either a CD4 or a CD8 class. Log10-transformed breadth and depth values were compared by one-way ANOVA with Sidak's multiple comparisons tests. What TCRdb holds here is the immuneACCESS table cut down to in-frame rearrangements. Part of the clones is not present; checked against another copy, under half of the missing clones reflect an unresolved V gene, and the others are unexplained. D and trimming were read from the DNA, whereas the V and J calls and clone size are those reported in that table. For this sample there are about 130,000 clones; about 90% appear just once. Around 3.5% of the sample goes to the ten largest clones.

This record belongs to a study of T cell responses to AZD1222 COVID-19 vaccine (dated by TCRdb to about 2021). Study-wide context: TCR sequencing covered 230 or so trial participants: 200 to 220 given two doses of AZD1222 and about 26 given two doses of MenACWY control vaccine. Trial participants were enrolled into age subgroups of 18-55, 56-69 and 70-plus years, which contained roughly 140, 27 and 60 TCR-sequenced participants, respectively.

Results and caveats for the whole study, not just this receptor: After two AZD1222 doses, both the breadth and the depth of spike-specific TCRs were significantly higher than at day 0 and than in MenACWY recipients. Vaccine-associated CD4 TCRs spanned the whole spike protein, with dominant responses in regions 160-218 and 743-854. Because no day 14 peak-response samples were available, the repertoires could be characterized only after the peak T cell response. Conclusions about previously exposed vaccinees are limited because only 5 or 6 AZD1222 recipients were SARS-CoV-2 seropositive at baseline. Epitopes outside the regions mutated in the B.1.351 and B.1.1.7 variants were reportedly recognized by nearly half of the unique spike-specific TCRs. Participants were mostly white British, with more females than males. The authors suggested clonal diversity may have been underestimated. The 56-69-year group was small, and its depth increase did not reach significance, likely because of low power.

The CDR3 sequence holds 14 residues, the cysteine and phenylalanine included. Only the CDR3 region is kept as DNA, spanning 42 bases read in frame from base 1. CDR1 and CDR2 (LGHDT, YNNKEL) derive from the germline V gene (reference sequence). The germline V and J ends show losses of 0 bases and 5 bases respectively, and no gene match explains 3 bases of the junction. In the paper's terms, the time point label means: about 28 days (+/-7) after the second vaccine dose. Because spike-specific TCR depth and breadth did not differ between the two schedules, AZD1222 recipients who got a second dose at roughly 4 weeks were pooled with those who got a second dose at roughly 12 weeks. Vaccinee samples were obtained from the UK trials COV001 and COV002, which included a single-blind randomized controlled phase 2/3 trial of AZD1222 (ChAdOx1 nCoV-19) in healthy adults. For TCRbeta chain sequencing, PBMC samples were collected from trial participants at day 0 and at day 28 after the second dose.

This sequence was found in an adult who received the AZD1222 COVID-19 vaccine. Recombination joined TRBV3-1 (or the pseudogene TRBV3-2) with TRBJ1-2, and TRBD1 matches 7 of the central bases. Sequencing used peripheral blood, obtained 28 days after the second AZD1222 dose. The DNA reads TGTGCCAGCAGCCAAGATCCCAGGGGGTATGGCTACACCTTC. It specifies CASSQDPRGYGYTF.